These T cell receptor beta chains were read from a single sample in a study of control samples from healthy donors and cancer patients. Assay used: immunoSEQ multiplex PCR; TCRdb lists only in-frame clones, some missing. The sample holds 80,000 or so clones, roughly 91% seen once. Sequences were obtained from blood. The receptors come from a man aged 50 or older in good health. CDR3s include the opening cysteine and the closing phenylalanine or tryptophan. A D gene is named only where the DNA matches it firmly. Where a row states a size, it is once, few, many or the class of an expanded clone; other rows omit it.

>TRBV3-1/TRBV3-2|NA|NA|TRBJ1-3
CASSQASGFAGNTIYF
TGTGCCAGCAGCCAAGCGTCCGGGTTTGCTGGAAACACCATATATTTT
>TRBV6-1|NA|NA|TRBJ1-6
CASSEKGQYNSPLHF
TGTGCCAGCAGTGAAAAAGGACAATATAATTCACCCCTCCACTTT
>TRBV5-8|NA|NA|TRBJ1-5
CASSLGWSNQPQHF
TGTGCCAGCAGCTTAGGCTGGAGCAATCAGCCCCAGCATTTT
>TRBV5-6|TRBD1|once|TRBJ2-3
CASSLGTGHGTDTQYF
TGTGCCAGCAGCTTGGGGACAGGGCATGGCACAGATACGCAGTATTTT
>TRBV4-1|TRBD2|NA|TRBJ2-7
CASSQVRGDHEQYF
TGCGCCAGCAGCCAAGTACGGGGGGACCACGAGCAGTACTTC
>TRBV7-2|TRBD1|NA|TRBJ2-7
CASSLYGAGGTYEQYF
TGTGCCAGCAGCTTATACGGCGCAGGGGGTACCTACGAGCAGTACTTC
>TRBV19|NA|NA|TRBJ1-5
CASSMITPAPSNQPQHF
TGTGCCAGTAGTATGATCACCCCGGCGCCTAGCAATCAGCCCCAGCATTTT
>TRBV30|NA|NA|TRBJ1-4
CAWSTGLGNEKLFF
TGTGCCTGGTCGACAGGTCTGGGGAATGAAAAACTGTTTTTT
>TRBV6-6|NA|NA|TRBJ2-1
CASSRKGGGLSYNEQFF
TGTGCCAGCAGTCGGAAGGGGGGGGGCCTCTCCTACAATGAGCAGTTCTTC
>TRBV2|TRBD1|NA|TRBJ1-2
CASGTGEGFGYTF
TGTGCCAGCGGGACAGGGGAAGGTTTTGGCTACACCTTC
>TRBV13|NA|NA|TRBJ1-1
CASSTSKAEAFF
TGTGCCAGCAGCACCTCTAAGGCTGAAGCTTTCTTT
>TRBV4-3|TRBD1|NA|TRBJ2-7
CASARTGRHEQYF
TGCGCCAGCGCCCGGACAGGGAGGCACGAGCAGTACTTC
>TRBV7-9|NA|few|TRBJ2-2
CASSPGLNGNTGELFF
TGTGCCAGCAGCCCAGGACTGAACGGAAACACCGGGGAGCTGTTTTTT
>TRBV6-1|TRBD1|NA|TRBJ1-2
CASSEGQFFMGHGYTF
TGTGCCAGCAGTGAGGGACAGTTCTTTATGGGCCATGGCTACACCTTC
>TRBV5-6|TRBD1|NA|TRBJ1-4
CASSLRQGGEKLFF
TGTGCCAGCAGCTTGAGGCAGGGGGGTGAAAAACTGTTTTTT
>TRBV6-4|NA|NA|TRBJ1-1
CASKQQMNTEAFF
TGTGCCAGCAAACAACAGATGAACACTGAAGCTTTCTTT
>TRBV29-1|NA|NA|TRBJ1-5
CSVGKGDGNQPQHF
TGCAGCGTTGGAAAGGGTGACGGCAATCAGCCCCAGCATTTT
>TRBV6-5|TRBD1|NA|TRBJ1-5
CASRMGQGVAQPQHF
TGTGCCAGCAGAATGGGACAGGGAGTGGCTCAGCCCCAGCATTTT
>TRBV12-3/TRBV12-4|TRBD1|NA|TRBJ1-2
CASSSQGIYGYTF
TGTGCCAGCAGTTCACAGGGGATCTATGGCTACACCTTC
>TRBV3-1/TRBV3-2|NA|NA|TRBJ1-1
CASSQKTGEAFF
TGTGCCAGCAGCCAAAAGACGGGTGAAGCTTTCTTT
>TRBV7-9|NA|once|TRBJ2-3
CASSLAPADTQYF
TGTGCCAGCAGCTTAGCTCCGGCAGATACGCAGTATTTT
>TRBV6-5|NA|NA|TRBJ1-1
CASSPNFPGQEAFF
TGTGCCAGCAGTCCCAACTTTCCCGGACAGGAAGCTTTCTTT
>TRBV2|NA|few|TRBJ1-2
CASSFTGNDGYTF
TGTGCCAGCAGCTTCACAGGGAATGATGGCTACACCTTC
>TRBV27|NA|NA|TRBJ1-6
CASSDRNSPLHF
TGTGCCAGCAGCGACAGGAATTCACCCCTCCACTTT
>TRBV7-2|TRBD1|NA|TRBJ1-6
CASSSGQGRSPLHF
TGTGCCAGCAGCTCGGGACAGGGTCGATCACCCCTCCACTTT
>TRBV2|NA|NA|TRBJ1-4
CASSEAGAELFF
TGTGCCAGCAGTGAAGCAGGGGCGGAACTGTTTTTT
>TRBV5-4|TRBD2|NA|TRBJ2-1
CASSLAAGGSYNEQFF
TGTGCCAGCAGCTTGGCTGCGGGGGGTTCCTACAATGAGCAGTTCTTC
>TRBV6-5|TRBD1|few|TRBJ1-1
CASSFTGTGNTEAFF
TGTGCCAGCAGCTTTACCGGGACAGGGAACACTGAAGCTTTCTTT
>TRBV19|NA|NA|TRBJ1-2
CASSMLGNYGYTF
TGTGCCAGTAGTATGTTAGGTAACTATGGCTACACCTTC
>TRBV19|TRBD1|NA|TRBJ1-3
CASSLTGTGWNTIYF
TGTGCCAGTAGCCTAACCGGGACAGGGTGGAACACCATATATTTT
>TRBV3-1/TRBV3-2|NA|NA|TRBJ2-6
CASSLSLYGANVLTF
TGTGCCAGCAGCCTCAGCCTGTATGGGGCCAACGTCCTGACTTTC
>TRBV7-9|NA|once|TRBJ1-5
CASSLESELGRNNQPQHF
TGTGCCAGCAGCTTAGAGAGCGAGTTAGGGAGAAACAATCAGCCCCAGCATTTT
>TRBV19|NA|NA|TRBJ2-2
CAGGSLNTGELFF
TGTGCCGGGGGGAGCCTGAACACCGGGGAGCTGTTTTTT
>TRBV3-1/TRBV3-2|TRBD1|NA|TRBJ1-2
CASSPPGTVNGYTF
TGTGCCAGCAGCCCGCCCGGGACAGTTAACGGCTACACCTTC
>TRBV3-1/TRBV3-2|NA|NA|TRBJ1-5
CASSQTQGQPQHF
TGTGCCAGCAGCCAGACACAGGGACAGCCCCAGCATTTT
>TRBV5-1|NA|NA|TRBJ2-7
CASSLERVAYEQYF
TGCGCCAGCAGCTTGGAGAGAGTTGCCTACGAGCAGTACTTC
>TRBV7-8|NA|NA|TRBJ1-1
CASSHPTGKNTEAFF
TGTGCCAGCAGCCATCCCACCGGGAAGAACACTGAAGCTTTCTTT
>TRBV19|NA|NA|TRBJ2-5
CASSTPRRGNQETQYF
TGTGCCAGTAGTACCCCCCGTCGGGGGAACCAAGAGACCCAGTACTTC
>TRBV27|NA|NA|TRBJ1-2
CASSSGQAGYGYTF
TGTGCCAGCAGTTCAGGGCAGGCGGGCTATGGCTACACCTTC
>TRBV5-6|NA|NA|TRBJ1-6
CASSLGEGYNSPLHF
TGTGCCAGCAGCTTGGGAGAGGGGTATAATTCACCCCTCCACTTT
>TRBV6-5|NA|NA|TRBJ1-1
CASTRSGVDTEAFF
TGTGCCAGCACAAGGTCAGGGGTCGACACTGAAGCTTTCTTT
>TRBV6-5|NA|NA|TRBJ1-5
CASGGQRGQPQHF
TGTGCCAGCGGAGGACAGAGGGGTCAGCCCCAGCATTTT
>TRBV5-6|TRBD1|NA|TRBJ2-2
CASSFRDRPTGELFF
TGTGCCAGCAGCTTTCGGGACAGGCCCACCGGGGAGCTGTTTTTT
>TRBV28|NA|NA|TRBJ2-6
CASSRWGANVLTF
TGTGCCAGCAGTCGGTGGGGGGCCAACGTCCTGACTTTC
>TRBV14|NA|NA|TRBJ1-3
CASSPTGGYTIYF
TGTGCCAGCAGCCCTACTGGGGGTTACACCATATATTTT
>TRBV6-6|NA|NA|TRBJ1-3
CASTTGRRLGNTIYF
TGTGCCAGCACCACAGGGAGGAGACTTGGAAACACCATATATTTT
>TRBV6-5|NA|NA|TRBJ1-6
CASSYSQTGYNSPLHF
TGTGCCAGCAGTTACTCCCAGACGGGGTATAATTCACCCCTCCACTTT